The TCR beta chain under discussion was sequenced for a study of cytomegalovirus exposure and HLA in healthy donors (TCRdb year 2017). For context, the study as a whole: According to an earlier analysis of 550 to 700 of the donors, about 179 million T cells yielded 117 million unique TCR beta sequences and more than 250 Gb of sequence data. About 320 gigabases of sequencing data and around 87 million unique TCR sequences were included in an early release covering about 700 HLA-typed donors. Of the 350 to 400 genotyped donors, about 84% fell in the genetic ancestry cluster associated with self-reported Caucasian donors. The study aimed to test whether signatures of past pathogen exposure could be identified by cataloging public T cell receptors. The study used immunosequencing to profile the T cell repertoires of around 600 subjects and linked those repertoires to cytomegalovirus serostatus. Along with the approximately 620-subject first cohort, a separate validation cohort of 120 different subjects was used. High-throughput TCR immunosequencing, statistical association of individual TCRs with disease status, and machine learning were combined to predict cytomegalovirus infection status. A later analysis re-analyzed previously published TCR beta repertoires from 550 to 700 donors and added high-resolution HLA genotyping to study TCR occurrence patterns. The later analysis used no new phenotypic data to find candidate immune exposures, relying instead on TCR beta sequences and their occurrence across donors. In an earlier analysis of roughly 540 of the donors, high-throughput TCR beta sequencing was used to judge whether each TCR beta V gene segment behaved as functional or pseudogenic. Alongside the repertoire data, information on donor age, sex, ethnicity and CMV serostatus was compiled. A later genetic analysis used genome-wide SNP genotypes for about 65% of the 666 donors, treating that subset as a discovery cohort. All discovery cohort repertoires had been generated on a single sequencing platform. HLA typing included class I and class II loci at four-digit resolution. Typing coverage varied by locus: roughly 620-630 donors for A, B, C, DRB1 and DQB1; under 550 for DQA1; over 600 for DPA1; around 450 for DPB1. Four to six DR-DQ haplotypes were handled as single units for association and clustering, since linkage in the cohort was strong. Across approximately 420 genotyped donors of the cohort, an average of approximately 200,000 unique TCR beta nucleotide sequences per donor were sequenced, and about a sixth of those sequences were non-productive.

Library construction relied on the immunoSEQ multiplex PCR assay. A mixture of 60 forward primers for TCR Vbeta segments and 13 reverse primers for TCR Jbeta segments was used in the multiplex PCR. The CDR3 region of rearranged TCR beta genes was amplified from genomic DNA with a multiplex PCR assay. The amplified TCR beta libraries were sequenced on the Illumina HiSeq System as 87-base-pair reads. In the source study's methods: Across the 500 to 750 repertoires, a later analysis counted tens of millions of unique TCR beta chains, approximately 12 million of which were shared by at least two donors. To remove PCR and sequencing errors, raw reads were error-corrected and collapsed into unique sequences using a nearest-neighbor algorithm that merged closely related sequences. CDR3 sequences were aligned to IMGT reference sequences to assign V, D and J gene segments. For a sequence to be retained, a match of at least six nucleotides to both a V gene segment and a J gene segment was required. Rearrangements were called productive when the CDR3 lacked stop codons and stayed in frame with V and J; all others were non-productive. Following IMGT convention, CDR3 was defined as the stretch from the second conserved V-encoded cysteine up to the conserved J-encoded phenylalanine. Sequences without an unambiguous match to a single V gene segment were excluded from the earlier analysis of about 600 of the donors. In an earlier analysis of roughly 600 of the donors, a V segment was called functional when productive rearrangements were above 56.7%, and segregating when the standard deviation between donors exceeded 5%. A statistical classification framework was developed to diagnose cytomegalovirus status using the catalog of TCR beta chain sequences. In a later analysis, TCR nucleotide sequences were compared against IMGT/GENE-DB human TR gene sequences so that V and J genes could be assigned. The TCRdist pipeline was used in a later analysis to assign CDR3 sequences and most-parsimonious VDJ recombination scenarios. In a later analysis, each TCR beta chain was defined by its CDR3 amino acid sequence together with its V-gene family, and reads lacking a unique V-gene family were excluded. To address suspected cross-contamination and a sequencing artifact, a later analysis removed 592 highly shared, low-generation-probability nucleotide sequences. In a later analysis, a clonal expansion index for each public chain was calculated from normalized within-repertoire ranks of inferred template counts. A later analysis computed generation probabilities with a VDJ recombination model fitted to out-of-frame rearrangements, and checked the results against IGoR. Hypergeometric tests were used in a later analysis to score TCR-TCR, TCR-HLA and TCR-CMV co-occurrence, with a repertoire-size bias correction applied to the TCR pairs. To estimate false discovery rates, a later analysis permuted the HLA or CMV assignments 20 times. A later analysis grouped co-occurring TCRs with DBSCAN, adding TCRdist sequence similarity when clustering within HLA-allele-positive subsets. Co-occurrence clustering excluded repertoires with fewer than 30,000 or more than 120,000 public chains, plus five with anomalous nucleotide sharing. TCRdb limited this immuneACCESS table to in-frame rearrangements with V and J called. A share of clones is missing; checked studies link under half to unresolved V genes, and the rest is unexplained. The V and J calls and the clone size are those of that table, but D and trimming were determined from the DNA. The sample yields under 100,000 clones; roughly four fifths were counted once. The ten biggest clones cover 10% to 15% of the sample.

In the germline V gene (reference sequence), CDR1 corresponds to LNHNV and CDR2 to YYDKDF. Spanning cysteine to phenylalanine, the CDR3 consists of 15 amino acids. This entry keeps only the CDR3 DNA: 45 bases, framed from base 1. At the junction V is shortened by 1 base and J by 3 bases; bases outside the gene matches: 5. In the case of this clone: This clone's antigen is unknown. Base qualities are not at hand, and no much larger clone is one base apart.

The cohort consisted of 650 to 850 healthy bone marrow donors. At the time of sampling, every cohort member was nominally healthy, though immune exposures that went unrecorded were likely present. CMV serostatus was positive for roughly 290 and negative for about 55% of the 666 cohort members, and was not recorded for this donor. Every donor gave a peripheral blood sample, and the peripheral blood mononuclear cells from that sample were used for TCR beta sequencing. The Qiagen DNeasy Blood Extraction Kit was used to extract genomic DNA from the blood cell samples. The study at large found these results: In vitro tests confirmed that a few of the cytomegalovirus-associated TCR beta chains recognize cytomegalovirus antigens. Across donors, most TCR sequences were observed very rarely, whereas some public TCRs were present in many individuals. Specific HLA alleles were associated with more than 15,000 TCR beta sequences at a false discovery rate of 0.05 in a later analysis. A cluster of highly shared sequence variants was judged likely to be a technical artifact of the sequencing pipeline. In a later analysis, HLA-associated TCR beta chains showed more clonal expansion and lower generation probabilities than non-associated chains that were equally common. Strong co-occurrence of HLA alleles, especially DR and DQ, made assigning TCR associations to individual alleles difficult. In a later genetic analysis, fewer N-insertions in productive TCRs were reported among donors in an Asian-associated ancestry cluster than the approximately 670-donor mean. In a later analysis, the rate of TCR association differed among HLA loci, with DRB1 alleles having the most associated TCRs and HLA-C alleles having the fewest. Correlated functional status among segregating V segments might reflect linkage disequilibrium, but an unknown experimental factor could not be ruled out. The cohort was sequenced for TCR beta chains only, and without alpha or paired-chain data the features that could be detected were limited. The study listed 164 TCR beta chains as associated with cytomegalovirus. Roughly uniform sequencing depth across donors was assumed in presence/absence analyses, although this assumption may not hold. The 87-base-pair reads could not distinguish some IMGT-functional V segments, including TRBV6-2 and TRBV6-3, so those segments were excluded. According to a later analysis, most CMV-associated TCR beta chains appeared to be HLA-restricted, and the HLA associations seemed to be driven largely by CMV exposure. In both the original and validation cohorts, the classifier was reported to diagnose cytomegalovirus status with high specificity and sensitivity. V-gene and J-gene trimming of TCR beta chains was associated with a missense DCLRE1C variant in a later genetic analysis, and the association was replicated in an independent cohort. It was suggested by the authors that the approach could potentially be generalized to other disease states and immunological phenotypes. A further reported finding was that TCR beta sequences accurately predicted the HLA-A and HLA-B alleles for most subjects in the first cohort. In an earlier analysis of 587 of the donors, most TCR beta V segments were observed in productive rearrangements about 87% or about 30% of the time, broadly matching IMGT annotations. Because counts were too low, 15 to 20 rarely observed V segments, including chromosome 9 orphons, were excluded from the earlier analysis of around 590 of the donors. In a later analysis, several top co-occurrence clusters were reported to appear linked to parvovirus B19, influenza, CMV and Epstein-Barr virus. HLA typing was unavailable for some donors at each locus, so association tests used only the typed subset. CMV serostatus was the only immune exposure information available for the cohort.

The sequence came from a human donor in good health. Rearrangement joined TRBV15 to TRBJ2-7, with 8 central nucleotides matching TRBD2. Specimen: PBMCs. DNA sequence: TGTGCCACCAGCAGAGGGGGTGGGACTAGCTACGAGCAGTACTTC. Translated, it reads CATSRGGGTSYEQYF.